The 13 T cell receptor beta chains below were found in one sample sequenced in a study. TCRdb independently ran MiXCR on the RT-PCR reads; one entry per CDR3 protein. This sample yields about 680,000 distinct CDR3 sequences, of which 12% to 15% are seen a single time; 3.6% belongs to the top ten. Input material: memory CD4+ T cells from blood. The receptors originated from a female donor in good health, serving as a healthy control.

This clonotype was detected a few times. The CDR3 spells CASSRTSGRWHEQFF. For the CDR3, the DNA is TGTGCCAGCAGCCGGACTAGCGGGAGATGGCATGAGCAGTTCTTC. The chain carries TRBV27 and TRBJ2-1; 13 nucleotides agree with TRBD2. This CDR3 comprises 15 residues. CDR1 is MNHEY, CDR2 SMNVEV, per germline (reference sequence). Trimming cost V 6 bases and J 8 bases; bases outside gene matches: 7.

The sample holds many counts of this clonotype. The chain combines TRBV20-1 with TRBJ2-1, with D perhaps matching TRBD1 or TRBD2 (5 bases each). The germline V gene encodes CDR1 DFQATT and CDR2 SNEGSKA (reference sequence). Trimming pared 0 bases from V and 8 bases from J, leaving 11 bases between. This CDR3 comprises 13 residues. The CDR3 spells CSARDSSRDEQFF. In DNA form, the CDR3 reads TGCAGTGCTAGAGATTCTAGCAGGGATGAGCAGTTCTTC.

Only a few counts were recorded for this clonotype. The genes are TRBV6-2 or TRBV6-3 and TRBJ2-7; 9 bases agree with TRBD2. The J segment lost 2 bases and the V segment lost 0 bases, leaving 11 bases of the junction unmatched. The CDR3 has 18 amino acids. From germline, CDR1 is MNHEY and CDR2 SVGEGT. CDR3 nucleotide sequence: TGTGCCAGCAGTTACTCGGGACTAGCAGGAAGCCCCACCTACGAGCAGTACTTC. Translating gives CASSYSGLAGSPTYEQYF.

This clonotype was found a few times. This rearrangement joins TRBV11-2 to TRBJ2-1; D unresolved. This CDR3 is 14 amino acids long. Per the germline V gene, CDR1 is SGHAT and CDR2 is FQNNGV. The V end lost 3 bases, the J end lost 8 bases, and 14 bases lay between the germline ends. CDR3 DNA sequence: TGTGCCAGCAGCTTGGCCCAGCTTCCCCATGAGCAGTTCTTC. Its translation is CASSLAQLPHEQFF. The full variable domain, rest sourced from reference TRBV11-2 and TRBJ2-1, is EAGVAQSPRYKIIEKRQSVAFWCNPISGHATLYWYQQILGQGPKLLIQFQNNGVVDDSQLPKDRFSAERLKGVDSTLKIQPAKLEDSAVYLCASSLAQLPHEQFFGPGTRLTVL.

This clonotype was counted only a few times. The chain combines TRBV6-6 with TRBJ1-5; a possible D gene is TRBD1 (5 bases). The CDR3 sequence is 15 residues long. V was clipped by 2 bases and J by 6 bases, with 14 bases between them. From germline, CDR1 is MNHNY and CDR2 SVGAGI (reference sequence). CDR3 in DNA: TGTGCCAGCAGTTACGACTCGGGGGGAGTTCAGCCCCAGCATTTT. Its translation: CASSYDSGGVQPQHF.

CDR3 bases: TGTGCCAGCAGCTTCACGACAGGGGCAGATACGCAGTATTTT. As protein: CASSFTTGADTQYF. J is TRBJ2-3 and V is TRBV11-2, with TRBD1 matching over 8 bases. Germline lookup yields CDR1 SGHAT and CDR2 FQNNGV. The CDR3 is 14 amino acids. V shed 3 bases and J 4 bases; nucleotides not matched to a gene: 3.

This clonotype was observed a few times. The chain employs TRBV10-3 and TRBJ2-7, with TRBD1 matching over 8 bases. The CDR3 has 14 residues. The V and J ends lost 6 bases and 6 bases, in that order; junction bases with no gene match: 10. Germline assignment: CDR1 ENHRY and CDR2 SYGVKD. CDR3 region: CAISADRVGSEQYF. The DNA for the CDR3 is TGTGCCATCAGCGCGGACAGGGTGGGGAGCGAGCAGTACTTC.

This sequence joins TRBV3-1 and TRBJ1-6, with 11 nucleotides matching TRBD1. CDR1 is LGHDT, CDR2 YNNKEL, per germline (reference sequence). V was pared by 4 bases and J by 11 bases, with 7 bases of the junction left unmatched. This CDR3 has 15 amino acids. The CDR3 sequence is CASSPRDRGRTPLHF. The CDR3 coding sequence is TGTGCCAGCAGCCCGCGGGACAGGGGGAGGACACCCCTCCACTTT.

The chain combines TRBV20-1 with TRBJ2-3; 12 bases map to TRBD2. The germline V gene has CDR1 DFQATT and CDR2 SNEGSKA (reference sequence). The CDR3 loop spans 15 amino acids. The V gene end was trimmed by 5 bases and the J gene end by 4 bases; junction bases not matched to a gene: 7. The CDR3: CSAPRASGGADTQYF. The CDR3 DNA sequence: TGCAGTGCTCCTCGGGCTAGCGGGGGGGCAGATACGCAGTATTTT.

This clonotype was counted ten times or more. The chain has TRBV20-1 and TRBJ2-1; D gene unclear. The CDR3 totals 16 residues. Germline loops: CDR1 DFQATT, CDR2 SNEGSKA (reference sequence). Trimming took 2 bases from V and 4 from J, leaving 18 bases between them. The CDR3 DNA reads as TGCAGTGCTAGATTCAGGTCCGAGCCCCGTTACAATGAGCAGTTCTTC. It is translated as CSARFRSEPRYNEQFF.

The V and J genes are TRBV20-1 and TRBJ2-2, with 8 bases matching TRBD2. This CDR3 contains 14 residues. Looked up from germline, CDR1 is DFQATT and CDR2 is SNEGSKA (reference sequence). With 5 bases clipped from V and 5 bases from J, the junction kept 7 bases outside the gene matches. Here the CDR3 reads CSAWPGLVTGELFF. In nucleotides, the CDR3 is TGCAGTGCTTGGCCGGGACTAGTAACCGGGGAGCTGTTTTTT.

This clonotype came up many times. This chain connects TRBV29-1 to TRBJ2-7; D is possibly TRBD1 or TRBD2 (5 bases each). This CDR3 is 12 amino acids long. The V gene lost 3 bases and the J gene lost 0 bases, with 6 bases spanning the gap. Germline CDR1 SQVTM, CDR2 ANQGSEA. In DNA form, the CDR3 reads TGCAGCGTTGAGGGGGTCTCCTACGAGCAGTACTTC. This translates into CSVEGVSYEQYF.

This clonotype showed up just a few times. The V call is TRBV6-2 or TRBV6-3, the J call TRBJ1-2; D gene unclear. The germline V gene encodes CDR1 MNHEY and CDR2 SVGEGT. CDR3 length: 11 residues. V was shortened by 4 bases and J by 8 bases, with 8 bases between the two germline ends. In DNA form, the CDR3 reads TGTGCCAGCAGTTCAGCGGGCGGCTACACCTTC. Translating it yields CASSSAGGYTF.